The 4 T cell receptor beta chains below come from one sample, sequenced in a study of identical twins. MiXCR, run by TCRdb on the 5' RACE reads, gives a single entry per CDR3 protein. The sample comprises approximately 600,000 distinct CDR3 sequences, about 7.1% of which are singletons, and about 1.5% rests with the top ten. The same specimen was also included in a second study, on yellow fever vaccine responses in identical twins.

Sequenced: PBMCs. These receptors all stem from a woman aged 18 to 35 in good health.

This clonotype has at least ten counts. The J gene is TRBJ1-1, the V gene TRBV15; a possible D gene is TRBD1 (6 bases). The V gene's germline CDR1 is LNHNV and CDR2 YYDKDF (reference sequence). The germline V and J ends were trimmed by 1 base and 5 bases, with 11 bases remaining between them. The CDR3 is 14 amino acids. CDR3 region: CATSRVKGETEAFF. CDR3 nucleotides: TGTGCCACCAGCAGAGTTAAGGGGGAGACTGAAGCTTTCTTT.

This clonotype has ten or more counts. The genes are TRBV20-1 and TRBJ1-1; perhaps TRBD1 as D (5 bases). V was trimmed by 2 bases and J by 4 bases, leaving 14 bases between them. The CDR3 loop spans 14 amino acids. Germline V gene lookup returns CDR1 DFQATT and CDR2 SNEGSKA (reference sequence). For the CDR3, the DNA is TGCAGTGCTAGAAGCCAGGGTTCGCGCACTGAAGCTTTCTTT. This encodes CSARSQGSRTEAFF.

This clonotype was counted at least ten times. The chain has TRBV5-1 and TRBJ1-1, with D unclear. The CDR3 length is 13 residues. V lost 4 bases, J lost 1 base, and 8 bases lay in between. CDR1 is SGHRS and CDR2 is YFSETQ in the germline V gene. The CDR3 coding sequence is TGCGCCAGCAGCCCTCGACAGAACACTGAAGCTTTCTTT. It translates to CASSPRQNTEAFF.

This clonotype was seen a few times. Here the CDR3 DNA reads TGTGCCAGCAGTTTTTCGATGGATGAGCAGTTCTTC. It specifies CASSFSMDEQFF. The chain employs TRBV12-3 or TRBV12-4 and TRBJ2-1; D remains unclear. V was cut by 3 bases and J by 8 bases, with 8 bases left in between. The CDR3 spans 12 residues.